This T cell receptor beta chain emerged from a study of blood T cell repertoires in COVID-19. About the study: Samples came from the United States, Italy and Spain, spanning acute and convalescent COVID-19. T cells, B-cell-depleted T cells, or PBMCs supplied cDNA or gDNA.

The germline gives CDR1 LGHDT, CDR2 YNNKEL (reference sequence). The ends lost 4 bases at V and 4 bases at J; junction bases unmatched: 6. The CDR3 runs to 15 residues. Original processing notes: Amplification from reference gene primers served as the basis for estimated nucleated cell counts. The data were produced by immunoSEQ multiplex PCR, yet TCRdb's version contains in-frame clones alone and is incomplete. The DNA gave D and trimming, while V, J and clone size come from that table. The table includes roughly 65,000 clones, about nine tenths detected once. The sequenced sample consisted of peripheral blood. The TCR comes from a man in his 60s with acute or convalescent COVID-19. The chain has TRBV3-1 (or the pseudogene TRBV3-2) and TRBJ1-4, with 7 bases identical to TRBD1. Here the CDR3 reads CASSPLTGLNEKLFF. The CDR3 DNA reads TGTGCCAGCAGCCCATTGACAGGGCTTAATGAAAAACTGTTTTTT.